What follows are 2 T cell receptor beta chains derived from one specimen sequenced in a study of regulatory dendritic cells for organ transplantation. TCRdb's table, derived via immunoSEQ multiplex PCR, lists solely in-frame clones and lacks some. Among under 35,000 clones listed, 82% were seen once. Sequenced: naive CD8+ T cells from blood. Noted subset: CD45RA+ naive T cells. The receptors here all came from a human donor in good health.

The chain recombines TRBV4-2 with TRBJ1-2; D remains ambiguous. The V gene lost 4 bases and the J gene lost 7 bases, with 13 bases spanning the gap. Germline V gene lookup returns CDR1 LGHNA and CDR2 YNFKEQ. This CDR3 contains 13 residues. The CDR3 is CASSRGFVFGYTF. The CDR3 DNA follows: TGTGCCAGCAGCCGAGGATTTGTTTTTGGCTACACCTTC.

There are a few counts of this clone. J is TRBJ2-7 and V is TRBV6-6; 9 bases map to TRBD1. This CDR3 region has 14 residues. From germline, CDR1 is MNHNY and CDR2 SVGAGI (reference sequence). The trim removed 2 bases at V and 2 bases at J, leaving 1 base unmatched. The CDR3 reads CASSYGDRAYEQYF. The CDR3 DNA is TGTGCCAGCAGTTACGGGGACAGGGCCTACGAGCAGTACTTC.